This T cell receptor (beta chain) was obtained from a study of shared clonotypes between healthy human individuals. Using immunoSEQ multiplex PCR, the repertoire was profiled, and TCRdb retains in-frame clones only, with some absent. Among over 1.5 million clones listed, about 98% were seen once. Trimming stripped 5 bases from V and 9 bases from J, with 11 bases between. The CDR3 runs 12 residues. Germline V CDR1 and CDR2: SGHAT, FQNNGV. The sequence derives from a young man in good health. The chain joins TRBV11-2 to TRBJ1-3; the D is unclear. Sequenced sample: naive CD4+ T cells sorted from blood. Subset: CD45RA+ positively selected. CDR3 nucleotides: TGTGCCAGCAGCGCCCGGTGGGGCACCATATATTTT. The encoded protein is CASSARWGTIYF.